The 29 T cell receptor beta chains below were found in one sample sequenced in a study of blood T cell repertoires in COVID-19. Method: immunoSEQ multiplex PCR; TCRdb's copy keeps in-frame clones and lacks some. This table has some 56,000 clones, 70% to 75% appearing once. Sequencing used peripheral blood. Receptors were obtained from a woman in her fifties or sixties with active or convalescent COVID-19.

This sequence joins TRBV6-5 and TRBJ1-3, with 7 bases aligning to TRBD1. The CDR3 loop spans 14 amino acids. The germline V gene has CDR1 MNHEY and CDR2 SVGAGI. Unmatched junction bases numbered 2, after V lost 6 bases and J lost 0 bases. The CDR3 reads CASRTGDSGNTIYF. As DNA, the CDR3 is TGTGCCAGCAGAACAGGGGACTCTGGAAACACCATATATTTT.

CDR3 protein: CASSEVEGGRGWTNEKLFF. The DNA of the CDR3 is TGTGCCAGCAGTGAAGTTGAAGGTGGAAGGGGGTGGACTAATGAAAAACTGTTTTTT. The chain is built from TRBV2 and TRBJ1-4, with D maybe TRBD1 (6 bases). With 1 base removed from V and 2 bases from J, the gap between germline ends came to 20 bases. This CDR3 is 19 amino acids long. The germline gives CDR1 SNHLY, CDR2 FYNNEI. The complete variable domain, with remaining parts taken from reference TRBV2 and TRBJ1-4, reads EPEVTQTPSHQVTQMGQEVILRCVPISNHLYFYWYRQILGQKVEFLVSFYNNEISEKSEIFDDQFSVERPDGSNFTLKIRSTKLEDSAMYFCASSEVEGGRGWTNEKLFFGSGTQLSVL.

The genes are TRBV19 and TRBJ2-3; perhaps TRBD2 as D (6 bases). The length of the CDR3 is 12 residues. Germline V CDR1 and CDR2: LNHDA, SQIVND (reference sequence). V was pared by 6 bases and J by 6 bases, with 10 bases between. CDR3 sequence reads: CASRISGDTQYF. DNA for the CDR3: TGTGCCAGTAGAATCAGCGGGGATACGCAGTATTTT.

The CDR3 here is CASSFLSGIRGELFF. The CDR3 nucleotides are TGTGCCAGCAGTTTCCTTAGCGGGATTCGTGGGGAGCTGTTTTTT. This chain uses TRBV27 with TRBJ2-2, with 8 bases that match TRBD2. V was clipped by 3 bases and J by 8 bases; unmatched bases: 8. The CDR3 loop spans 15 amino acids. Germline loops: CDR1 MNHEY, CDR2 SMNVEV (reference sequence).

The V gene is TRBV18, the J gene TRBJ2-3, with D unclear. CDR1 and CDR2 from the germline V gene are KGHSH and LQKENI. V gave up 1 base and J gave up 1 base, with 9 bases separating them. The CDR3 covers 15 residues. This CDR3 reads CASSPLTQGTDTQYF. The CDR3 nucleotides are TGTGCCAGCTCACCACTCACCCAGGGCACAGATACGCAGTATTTT.

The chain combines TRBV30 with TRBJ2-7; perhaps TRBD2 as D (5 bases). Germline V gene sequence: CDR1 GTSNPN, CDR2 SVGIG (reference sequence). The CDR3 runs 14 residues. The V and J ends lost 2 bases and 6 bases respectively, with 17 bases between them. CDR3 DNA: TGTGCCTGGAGTCCTCGGGCCTCGGGGAGCGAGCAGTACTTC. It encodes CAWSPRASGSEQYF. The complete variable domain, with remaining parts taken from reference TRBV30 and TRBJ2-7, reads SQTIHQWPATLVQPVGSPLSLECTVEGTSNPNLYWYRQAAGRGLQLLFYSVGIGQISSEVPQNLSASRPQDRQFILSSKKLLLSDSGFYLCAWSPRASGSEQYFGPGTRLTVT.

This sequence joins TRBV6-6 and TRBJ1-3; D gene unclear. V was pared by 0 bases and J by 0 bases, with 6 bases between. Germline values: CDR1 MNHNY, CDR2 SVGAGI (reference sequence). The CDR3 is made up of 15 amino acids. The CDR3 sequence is CASSYSAHSGNTIYF. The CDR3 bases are TGTGCCAGCAGTTACTCCGCACACTCTGGAAACACCATATATTTT.

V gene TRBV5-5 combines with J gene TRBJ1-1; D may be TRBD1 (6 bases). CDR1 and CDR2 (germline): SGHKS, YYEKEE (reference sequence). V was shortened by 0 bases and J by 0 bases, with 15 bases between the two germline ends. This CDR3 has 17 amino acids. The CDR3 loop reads CASSLAGQIPMNTEAFF. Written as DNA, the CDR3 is TGTGCCAGCAGCTTGGCCGGACAGATACCCATGAACACTGAAGCTTTCTTT.

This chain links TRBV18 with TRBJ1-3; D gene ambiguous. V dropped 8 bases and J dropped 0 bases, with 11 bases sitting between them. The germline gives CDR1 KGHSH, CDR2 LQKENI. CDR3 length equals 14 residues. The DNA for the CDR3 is TGTGCCAGCACCGGGTCTATCTCTGGAAACACCATATATTTT. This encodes CASTGSISGNTIYF.

The CDR3 loop reads CASSFAGTSGIGNTGELFF. As DNA, the CDR3 is TGTGCCAGCAGTTTCGCCGGGACTAGCGGGATAGGAAACACCGGGGAGCTGTTTTTT. The V and J genes are TRBV2 and TRBJ2-2, with TRBD2 identical over 13 bases. The V gene's germline CDR1 is SNHLY and CDR2 FYNNEI. V shed 5 bases and J 2 bases; nucleotides not matched to a gene: 11. The CDR3 totals 19 residues.

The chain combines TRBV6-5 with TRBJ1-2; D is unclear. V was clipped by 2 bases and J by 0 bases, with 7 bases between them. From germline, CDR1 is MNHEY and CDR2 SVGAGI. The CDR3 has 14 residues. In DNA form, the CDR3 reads TGTGCCAGCAGTTACGGAGGTTCTAACTATGGCTACACCTTC. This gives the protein CASSYGGSNYGYTF.

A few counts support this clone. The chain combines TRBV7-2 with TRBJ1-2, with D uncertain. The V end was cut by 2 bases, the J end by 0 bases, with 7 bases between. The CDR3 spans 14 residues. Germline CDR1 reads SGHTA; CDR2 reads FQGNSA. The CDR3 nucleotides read TGTGCCAGCAGCTTAAACCAGGCTAACTATGGCTACACCTTC. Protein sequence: CASSLNQANYGYTF.

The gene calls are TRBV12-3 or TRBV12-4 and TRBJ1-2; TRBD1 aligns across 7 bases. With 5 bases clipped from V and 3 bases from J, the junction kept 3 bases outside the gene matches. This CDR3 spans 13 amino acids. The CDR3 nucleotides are TGTGCCAGCAGTCCTGACAGGGACTATGGCTACACCTTC. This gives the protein CASSPDRDYGYTF.

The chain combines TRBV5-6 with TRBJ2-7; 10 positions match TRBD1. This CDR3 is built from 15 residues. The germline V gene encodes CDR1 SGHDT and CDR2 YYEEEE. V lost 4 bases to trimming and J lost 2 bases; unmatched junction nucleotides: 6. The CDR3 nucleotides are TGTGCCAGCAGCACCGGACAGGGGGAAACCTACGAGCAGTACTTC. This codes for CASSTGQGETYEQYF. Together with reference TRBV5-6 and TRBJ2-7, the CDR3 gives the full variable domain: DAGVTQSPTHLIKTRGQQVTLRCSPKSGHDTVSWYQQALGQGPQFIFQYYEEEERQRGNFPDRFSGHQFPNYSSELNVNALLLGDSALYLCASSTGQGETYEQYFGPGTRLTVT.

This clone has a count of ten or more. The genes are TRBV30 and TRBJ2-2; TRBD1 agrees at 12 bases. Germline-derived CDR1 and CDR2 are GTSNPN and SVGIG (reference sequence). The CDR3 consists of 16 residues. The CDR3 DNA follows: TGTGCAACCAGAAGAGGGACAGGGGGCCGAACCGGGGAGCTGTTTTTT. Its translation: CATRRGTGGRTGELFF.

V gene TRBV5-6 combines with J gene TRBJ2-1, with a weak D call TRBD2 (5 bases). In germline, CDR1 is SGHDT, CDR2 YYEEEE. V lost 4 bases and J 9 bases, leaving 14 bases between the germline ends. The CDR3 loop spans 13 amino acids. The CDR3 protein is CASSALGDGEQFF. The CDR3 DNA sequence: TGTGCCAGCAGCGCACTAGGCGACGGTGAGCAGTTCTTC.

The CDR3 bases are TGTGCCAGCAGCCCGGGACAGCAGCTATATGGCTACACCTTC. This encodes CASSPGQQLYGYTF. The chain links TRBV5-4 to TRBJ1-2; 7 nucleotides line up with TRBD1. The CDR3 has 14 residues. Germline CDR1 SGHNT, CDR2 YYREEE (reference sequence). The trim removed 4 bases at V and 5 bases at J, leaving 8 bases unmatched.

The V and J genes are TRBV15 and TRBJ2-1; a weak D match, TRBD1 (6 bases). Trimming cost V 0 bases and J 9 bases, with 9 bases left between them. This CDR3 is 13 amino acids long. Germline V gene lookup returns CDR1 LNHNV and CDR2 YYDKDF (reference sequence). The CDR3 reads CATSRDIGGEQFF. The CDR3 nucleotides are TGTGCCACCAGCAGAGATATAGGGGGTGAGCAGTTCTTC.

In nucleotides, the CDR3 is TGTGCCAGCAGTGAAGCCCAGGGACTAGCGGGAGGGGATCCCTACGAGCAGTACTTC. Translating gives CASSEAQGLAGGDPYEQYF. The chain uses TRBV2 and TRBJ2-7; 16 nucleotides match TRBD2. The junction had 7 bases not matched to a gene; V was cut back by 0 bases and J by 2 bases. Germline V CDR1 and CDR2: SNHLY, FYNNEI. CDR3 length: 19 residues.

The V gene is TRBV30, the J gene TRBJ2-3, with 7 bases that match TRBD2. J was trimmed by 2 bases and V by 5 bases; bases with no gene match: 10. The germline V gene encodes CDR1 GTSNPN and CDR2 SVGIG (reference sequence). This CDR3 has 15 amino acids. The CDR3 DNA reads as TGTGCCTGGGTCCTCGCGGGAGACATCACAGATACGCAGTATTTT. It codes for CAWVLAGDITDTQYF.

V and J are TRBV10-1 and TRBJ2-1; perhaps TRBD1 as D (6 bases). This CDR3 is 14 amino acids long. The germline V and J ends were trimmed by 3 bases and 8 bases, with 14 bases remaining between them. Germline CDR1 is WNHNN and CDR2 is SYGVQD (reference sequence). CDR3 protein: CASSDRGRVDEQFF. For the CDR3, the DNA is TGCGCCAGCAGTGACAGGGGTAGGGTCGATGAGCAGTTCTTC.

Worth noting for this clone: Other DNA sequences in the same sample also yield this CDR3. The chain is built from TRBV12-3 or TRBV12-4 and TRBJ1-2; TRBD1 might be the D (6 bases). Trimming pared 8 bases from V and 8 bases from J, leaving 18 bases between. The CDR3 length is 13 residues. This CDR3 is CASGQTGGGGYTF. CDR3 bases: TGTGCCAGCGGACAGACGGGGGGAGGAGGCTACACCTTC.

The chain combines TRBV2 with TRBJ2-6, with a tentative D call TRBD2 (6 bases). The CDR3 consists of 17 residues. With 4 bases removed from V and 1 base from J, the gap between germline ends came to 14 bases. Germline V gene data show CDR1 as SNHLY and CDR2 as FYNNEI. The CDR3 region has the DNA TGTGCCAGCAGTGTATCCGGGACTCGATCTGGGGCCAACGTCCTGACTTTC. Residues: CASSVSGTRSGANVLTF.

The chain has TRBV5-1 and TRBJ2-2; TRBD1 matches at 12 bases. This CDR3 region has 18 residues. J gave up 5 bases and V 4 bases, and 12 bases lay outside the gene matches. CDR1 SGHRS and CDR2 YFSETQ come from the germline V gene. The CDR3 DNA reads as TGCGCCAGCAGCCCGTTACCCTCGGGACAGGGGGCGACCGGGGAGCTGTTTTTT. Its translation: CASSPLPSGQGATGELFF.

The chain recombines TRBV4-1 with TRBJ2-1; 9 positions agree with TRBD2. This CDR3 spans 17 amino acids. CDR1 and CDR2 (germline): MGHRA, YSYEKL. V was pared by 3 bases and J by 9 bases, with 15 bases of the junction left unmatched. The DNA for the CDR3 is TGCGCCAGCAGCCACACCTTAGCGGGAGCCCCAATCAGTGAGCAGTTCTTC. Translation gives CASSHTLAGAPISEQFF.

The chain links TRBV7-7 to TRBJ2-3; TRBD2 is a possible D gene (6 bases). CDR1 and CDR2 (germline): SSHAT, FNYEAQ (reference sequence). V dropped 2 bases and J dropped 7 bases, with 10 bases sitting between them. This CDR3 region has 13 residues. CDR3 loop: CASSLTAGHTQYF. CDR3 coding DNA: TGTGCCAGCAGCTTAACTGCGGGACATACGCAGTATTTT.

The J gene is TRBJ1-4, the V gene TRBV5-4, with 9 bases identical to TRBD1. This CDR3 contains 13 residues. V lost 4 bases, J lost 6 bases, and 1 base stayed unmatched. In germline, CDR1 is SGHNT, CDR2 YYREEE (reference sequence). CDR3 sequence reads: CASSRDRDEKLFF. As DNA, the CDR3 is TGTGCCAGCAGCCGGGACAGGGATGAAAAACTGTTTTTT.

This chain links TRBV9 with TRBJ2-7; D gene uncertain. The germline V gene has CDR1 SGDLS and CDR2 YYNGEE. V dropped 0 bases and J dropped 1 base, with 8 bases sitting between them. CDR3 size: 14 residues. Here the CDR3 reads CASSVGPQSYEQYF. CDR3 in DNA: TGTGCCAGCAGCGTAGGGCCGCAATCCTACGAGCAGTACTTC.

The CDR3 bases are TGTGCCAGCAGCCCAAGACAGTCTTCCTATGGCTACACCTTC. Its protein product is CASSPRQSSYGYTF. The chain has TRBV7-2 and TRBJ1-2; D might be TRBD1 (5 bases). The CDR3 is 14 residues long. V dropped 5 bases and J dropped 4 bases, with 14 bases sitting between them. Per the germline V gene, CDR1 is SGHTA and CDR2 is FQGNSA.